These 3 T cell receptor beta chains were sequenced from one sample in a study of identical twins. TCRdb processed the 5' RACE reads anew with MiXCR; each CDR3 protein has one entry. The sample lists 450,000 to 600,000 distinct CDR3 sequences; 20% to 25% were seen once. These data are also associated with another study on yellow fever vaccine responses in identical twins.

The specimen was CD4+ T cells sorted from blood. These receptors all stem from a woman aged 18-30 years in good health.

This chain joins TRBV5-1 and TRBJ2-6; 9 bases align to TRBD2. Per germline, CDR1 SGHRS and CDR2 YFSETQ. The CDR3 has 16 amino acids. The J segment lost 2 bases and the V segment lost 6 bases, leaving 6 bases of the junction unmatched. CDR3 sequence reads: CASNGGGAAGANVLTF. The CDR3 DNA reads TGCGCCAGCAACGGCGGGGGGGCTGCTGGGGCCAACGTCCTGACTTTC.

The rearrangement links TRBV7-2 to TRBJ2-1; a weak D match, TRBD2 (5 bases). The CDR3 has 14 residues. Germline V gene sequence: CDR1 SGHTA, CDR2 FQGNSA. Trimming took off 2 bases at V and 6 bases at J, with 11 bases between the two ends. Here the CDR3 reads CASSLTLGGNEQFF. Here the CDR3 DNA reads TGTGCCAGCAGCTTAACACTAGGTGGCAATGAGCAGTTCTTC.

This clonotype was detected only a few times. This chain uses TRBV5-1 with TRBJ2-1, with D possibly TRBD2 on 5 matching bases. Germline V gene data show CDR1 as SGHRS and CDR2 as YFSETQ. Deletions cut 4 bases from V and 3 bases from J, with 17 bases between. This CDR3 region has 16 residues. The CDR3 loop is CASSQELSGFYNEQFF. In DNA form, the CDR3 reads TGCGCCAGCAGCCAGGAGTTGAGCGGTTTCTACAATGAGCAGTTCTTC.